The 21 T cell receptor beta chains below all came from one sample that was sequenced in a study of shared clonotypes between healthy human individuals (dated by TCRdb to about 2020). Library prep was done by the immunoSEQ multiplex PCR assay. TCRdb took over this immuneACCESS table, retaining in-frame rearrangements with V and J assigned. Such tables are incomplete; in checked studies, under half of the missing clones stem from an unresolved V gene, and the remainder is unexplained. Present in this sample are 950,000 to 1,100,000 clones, 60% to 80% of which were seen just once. Together, the top ten hold 1.5% of the sample. Sequenced sample: memory CD4+ T cells sorted from blood. The cell subset or site label, as the study defines it: CD45RA-negative fraction. These receptors were collected from a young man in good health.

The J gene is TRBJ1-5, the V gene TRBV28, with D perhaps matching TRBD1 (5 bases). Trimming pared 7 bases from V and 5 bases from J, leaving 18 bases between. CDR1 is MDHEN and CDR2 is SYDVKM in the germline V gene. This CDR3 has 15 amino acids. DNA of the CDR3: TGTGCCAGCAAGTCGGGCGGCAGGGAGGATCAGCCCCAGCATTTT. It translates to CASKSGGREDQPQHF.

In this sample, this clone turned up a few times. V and J are TRBV30 and TRBJ1-6, with unresolved D. Germline loops: CDR1 GTSNPN, CDR2 SVGIG (reference sequence). Deletions cut 1 base from V and 13 bases from J, with 11 bases between. The CDR3 sequence is 12 residues long. CDR3 nucleotide sequence: TGTGCCTGGAGTGGGAGACTCAGTCCCCTCCACTTT. It encodes CAWSGRLSPLHF.

The chain is built from TRBV6-5 and TRBJ1-2; TRBD1 aligns across 7 bases. The CDR3 runs 14 residues. Trimming took 8 bases from V and 5 from J; bases not matched to a gene: 11. Germline V gene lookup returns CDR1 MNHEY and CDR2 SVGAGI. The CDR3 nucleotides are TGTGCCAGCCGGAAACCGGGACAGACATATGGCTACACCTTC. Its translation: CASRKPGQTYGYTF.

This chain uses TRBV28 with TRBJ1-6; D is unresolved. Trimming left V 10 bases short and J 0 bases short, with 13 bases between. The CDR3 runs 15 residues. Germline assignment: CDR1 MDHEN and CDR2 SYDVKM. This CDR3 reads CATHFPNSYNSPLHF. CDR3 in DNA: TGTGCCACCCACTTTCCGAACTCCTATAATTCACCCCTCCACTTT.

This sequence joins TRBV5-4 and TRBJ2-7; tentatively, D is TRBD1 (6 bases). CDR3 length equals 14 residues. Germline V lookup: CDR1 SGHNT, CDR2 YYREEE (reference sequence). V was pared by 4 bases and J by 1 base, with 12 bases between. In nucleotides, the CDR3 is TGTGCCAGCAGCATGCGACAGGATTCCTACGAGCAGTACTTC. Translated, it gives CASSMRQDSYEQYF. Filled out from reference TRBV5-4 and TRBJ2-7, the complete variable domain reads ETGVTQSPTHLIKTRGQQVTLRCSSQSGHNTVSWYQQALGQGPQFIFQYYREEENGRGNFPPRFSGLQFPNYSSELNVNALELDDSALYLCASSMRQDSYEQYFGPGTRLTVT.

The chain carries TRBV6-5 and TRBJ2-1, with 11 bases that match TRBD1. The CDR3 is 15 residues long. Germline trimming cut 6 bases from V and 3 bases from J; bases unmatched to any gene: 4. Germline CDR1 is MNHEY and CDR2 is SVGAGI. CDR3 in DNA: TGTGCCAGCAGGCCCGGGACAGGGGGCTACAATGAGCAGTTCTTC. Its translation is CASRPGTGGYNEQFF.

The gene calls are TRBV28 and TRBJ1-1; D remains ambiguous. This CDR3 is 15 amino acids long. Germline V lookup: CDR1 MDHEN, CDR2 SYDVKM. Trimming left V 0 bases short and J 1 base short, with 9 bases between. The CDR3 region is CASSLWSEGNTEAFF. In DNA, the CDR3 is TGTGCCAGCAGTTTATGGAGTGAAGGGAACACTGAAGCTTTCTTT.

This clone was observed a few times. The chain links TRBV30 to TRBJ1-5; D gene ambiguous. Germline V CDR1 and CDR2: GTSNPN, SVGIG (reference sequence). This CDR3 has 13 amino acids. V shed 4 bases and J shed 5 bases, with 12 bases lying between them. The CDR3 DNA reads as TGTGCCTGGACCCCCGCTTCCGATCAGCCCCAGCATTTT. As protein: CAWTPASDQPQHF.

As concerns this clone: The sample contains more than one DNA sequence encoding this CDR3. The gene calls are TRBV5-1 and TRBJ2-5; 12 bases agree with TRBD2. Germline CDR1 and CDR2: SGHRS and YFSETQ. The V segment lost 3 bases and the J segment 1 base; nucleotides outside the gene matches: 4. The CDR3 is 16 residues long. CDR3 residues: CASSSGLAGSQETQYF. CDR3 in DNA: TGCGCCAGCAGCTCGGGACTAGCGGGTTCCCAAGAGACCCAGTACTTC.

V and J are TRBV2 and TRBJ2-7, with D perhaps matching TRBD2 (5 bases). The CDR3 sequence is 14 residues long. V lost 3 bases, J lost 7 bases, and 16 bases lay in between. Germline CDR1 and CDR2: SNHLY and FYNNEI. As DNA, the CDR3 is TGTGCCAGCAGTGATGGACTTACCCTACGAGAGCAGTACTTC. The encoded protein is CASSDGLTLREQYF.

The CDR3: CAWKDGYEQYF. CDR3 coding DNA: TGTGCCTGGAAAGACGGGTACGAGCAGTACTTC. V is TRBV30 and J is TRBJ2-7; D is unclear. With 4 bases removed from V and 4 bases from J, the gap between germline ends came to 8 bases. Per germline, CDR1 GTSNPN and CDR2 SVGIG (reference sequence). The length of the CDR3 is 11 residues.

About this clone: Other DNA sequences in this specimen translate into the identical CDR3. The chain couples TRBV7-9 to TRBJ1-1; D gene ambiguous. The germline V gene encodes CDR1 SEHNR and CDR2 FQNEAQ (reference sequence). Trimming cost V 3 bases and J 1 base, with 6 bases left between them. The CDR3 length is 13 residues. The CDR3 DNA is TGTGCCAGCAGCTTCGGAGAGAACACTGAAGCTTTCTTT. Protein: CASSFGENTEAFF.

This clone was picked up a small number of times. The genes are TRBV19 and TRBJ1-5; tentatively, D is TRBD1 (6 bases). Germline CDR1 reads LNHDA; CDR2 reads SQIVND (reference sequence). This CDR3 spans 14 amino acids. V was clipped by 6 bases and J by 7 bases, with 16 bases between them. The CDR3: CASSPSGGGQPQHF. The DNA for the CDR3 is TGTGCCAGTAGCCCCTCAGGAGGGGGACAGCCCCAGCATTTT.

For the CDR3, the DNA is TGTGCCAGCAGGGCCGAGACAGGGCATCAGCCCCAGCATTTT. Its translation is CASRAETGHQPQHF. The chain couples TRBV6-1 to TRBJ1-5; TRBD1 aligns across 7 bases. The CDR3 totals 14 residues. V was clipped by 6 bases and J by 5 bases; unmatched bases: 7. Germline CDR1 reads MNHNS; CDR2 reads SASEGT.

The rearrangement uses TRBV2 and TRBJ2-3, with D unresolved. Germline CDR1 SNHLY, CDR2 FYNNEI. The CDR3 spans 13 residues. The V end lost 4 bases, the J end lost 6 bases, and 11 bases lay between the germline ends. CDR3 coding DNA: TGTGCCAGCAGTGTGGGTGGGTTGGATACGCAGTATTTT. Protein product: CASSVGGLDTQYF.

This clone was seen repeatedly, ten times or more. V gene TRBV30 combines with J gene TRBJ1-1; 7 bases agree with TRBD1. The CDR3 runs 15 residues. Germline lookup yields CDR1 GTSNPN and CDR2 SVGIG (reference sequence). The V and J ends lost 3 bases and 4 bases, in that order; junction bases with no gene match: 11. The CDR3 DNA reads TGTGCCTGGAGAAGAACGACAGGGCGGTTCACTGAAGCTTTCTTT. Its translation is CAWRRTTGRFTEAFF.

The J gene is TRBJ2-7, the V gene TRBV27, with 9 bases fitting TRBD2. The CDR3 contains 14 residues. The ends lost 6 bases at V and 3 bases at J; junction bases unmatched: 6. CDR1 and CDR2 from the germline V gene are MNHEY and SMNVEV (reference sequence). CDR3 protein: CASRNSGSLYEQYF. CDR3 in DNA: TGTGCCAGCAGAAATAGCGGGAGCCTCTACGAGCAGTACTTC.

This clone was detected only once. The chain couples TRBV2 to TRBJ2-5, with D perhaps TRBD1 (6 bases). The germline CDR1 and CDR2 sequences are SNHLY and FYNNEI. The CDR3 has 14 residues. V was pared by 7 bases and J by 1 base, with 13 bases between. The CDR3 region has the DNA TGTGCCAGCACTAGCACAGGGTTCCAAGAGACCCAGTACTTC. Protein: CASTSTGFQETQYF.

This clone was seen a few times. The chain employs TRBV30 and TRBJ1-3, with a possible D match to TRBD1 (6 bases). Trimming pared 0 bases from V and 0 bases from J, leaving 12 bases between. The CDR3 totals 16 residues. Per germline, CDR1 GTSNPN and CDR2 SVGIG (reference sequence). The CDR3 DNA is TGTGCCTGGAGTGTACAAGGGGGGGGCTCTGGAAACACCATATATTTT. Translated, it gives CAWSVQGGGSGNTIYF.

In the case of this clone: The same CDR3 is also encoded by other DNA sequences in this sample. The chain uses TRBV18 and TRBJ2-7, with unresolved D. This CDR3 is built from 14 residues. With 0 bases removed from V and 2 bases from J, the gap between germline ends came to 8 bases. Germline V CDR1 and CDR2: KGHSH, LQKENI. CDR3 coding DNA: TGTGCCAGCTCACCACCCAGGAACCCCTACGAGCAGTACTTC. Translation: CASSPPRNPYEQYF.

The genes are TRBV6-1 and TRBJ2-1, with 9 bases matching TRBD2. The CDR3 loop spans 15 amino acids. From germline, CDR1 is MNHNS and CDR2 SASEGT. The V and J ends lost 7 bases and 4 bases, in that order; junction bases with no gene match: 8. The DNA of the CDR3 is TGTGCCAGCAAATTAGCGGGGGTAGGTTACAATGAGCAGTTCTTC. Translation gives CASKLAGVGYNEQFF.